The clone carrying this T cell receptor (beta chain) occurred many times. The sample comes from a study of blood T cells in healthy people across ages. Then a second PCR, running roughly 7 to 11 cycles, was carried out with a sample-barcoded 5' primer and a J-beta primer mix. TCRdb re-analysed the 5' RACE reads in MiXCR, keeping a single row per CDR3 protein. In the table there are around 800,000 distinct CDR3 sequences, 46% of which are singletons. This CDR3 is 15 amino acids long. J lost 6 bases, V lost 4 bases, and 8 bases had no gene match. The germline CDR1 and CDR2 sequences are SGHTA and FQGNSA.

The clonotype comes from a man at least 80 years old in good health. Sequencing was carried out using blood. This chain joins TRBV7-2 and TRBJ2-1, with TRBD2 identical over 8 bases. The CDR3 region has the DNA TGTGCCAGCAGCTCCTACGGGACTAGTATCAATGAGCAGTTCTTC. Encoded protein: CASSSYGTSINEQFF.